This is a list of T cell receptor beta chains from one sample in a study of molecular identifiers for immune sequencing clone quantification. TCRdb independently ran MiXCR on the PCR reads; one entry per CDR3 protein. The sample holds about 640,000 distinct CDR3 sequences, 15% to 20% seen once. Sequencing was performed on naive CD8+ T cells from blood, with Jurkat cell RNA spiked in. These receptors were collected from a human donor in good health. Some libraries in this study had Jurkat cell RNA spiked in. Both conserved end residues are part of each CDR3. The D gene is left open where the match is weak. Rows may omit the clone size; those that give it use once, few, many or a size class.

TRBD2	TRBV20-1	TRBJ2-7	17	many	CSARDRGLAGLSYEQYF	TGCAGTGCTAGAGACCGGGGACTAGCGGGGCTCTCCTACGAGCAGTACTTC
-	TRBV12-3/TRBV12-4	TRBJ1-4	12	many	CASRGLNEKLFF	TGTGCCAGCAGGGGACTTAATGAAAAACTGTTTTTT
-	TRBV11-1	TRBJ2-7	15	-	CASSLGRGSTYEQYF	TGTGCCAGCAGCTTAGGTAGGGGGTCAACCTACGAGCAGTACTTC
-	TRBV6-2/TRBV6-3	TRBJ2-2	16	-	CASSPWEVTNTGELLF	TGTGCCAGCAGTCCTTGGGAGGTAACGAACACCGGGGAGCTGTTGTTT
TRBD1	TRBV20-1	TRBJ1-1	16	many	CSAATAFGQDYTEAFF	TGCAGTGCCGCAACGGCCTTTGGACAGGACTACACTGAAGCTTTCTTT
-	TRBV10-3	TRBJ1-1	12	many	CAISEPGTEAFF	TGTGCCATCAGTGAGCCGGGAACTGAAGCTTTCTTT
TRBD1	TRBV4-1	TRBJ1-1	15	many	CASSQKDRANTEAFF	TGCGCCAGCAGCCAAAAGGACAGGGCGAACACTGAAGCTTTCTTT
-	TRBV7-9	TRBJ2-3	11	many	CASSLTDTQYF	TGTGCCAGCAGTTTGACAGATACGCAGTATTTT
-	TRBV4-1	TRBJ1-5	14	many	CASSQDRGSQPQHF	TGCGCCAGCAGCCAAGACAGGGGAAGTCAGCCCCAGCATTTT
TRBD2	TRBV20-1	TRBJ2-7	14	many	CSAAPGLASDEQYF	TGCAGTGCTGCACCGGGACTAGCTAGTGACGAGCAGTACTTC
TRBD1	TRBV6-5	TRBJ1-2	15	-	CASSYSREGADGYTF	TGTGCCAGCAGTTACTCCAGGGAGGGGGCCGATGGCTACACCTTC
-	TRBV28	TRBJ2-1	14	-	CASSLETQYNEQFF	TGTGCCAGCAGTTTAGAGACGCAGTACAATGAGCAGTTCTTC
-	TRBV13	TRBJ2-1	11	many	CASSWTNEQFF	TGTGCCAGCAGCTGGACCAATGAGCAGTTCTTC
-	TRBV11-2	TRBJ2-7	18	-	CASSLSGSTDFRDYEQYF	TGTGCCAGCAGCTTATCCGGGTCAACCGATTTCCGGGACTACGAGCAGTACTTC
TRBD2	TRBV7-9	TRBJ2-7	14	many	CASSLGLAGVFQYF	TGTGCCAGCAGCTTGGGACTAGCGGGAGTATTCCAGTACTTC
TRBD1	TRBV10-3	TRBJ1-1	14	-	CAISEGQGLTETFF	TGTGCCATCAGTGAAGGACAGGGGCTGACTGAAACTTTCTTT
TRBD2	TRBV2	TRBJ2-5	16	many	CASETPSGGAVKTQYF	TGTGCCAGCGAAACTCCGAGCGGGGGGGCCGTAAAGACCCAGTACTTC
TRBD1	TRBV7-6	TRBJ2-3	14	-	CASSLKGGTCTQYF	TGTGCCAGCAGCCTAAAAGGGGGCACATGTACGCAGTATTTT
TRBD1	TRBV5-4	TRBJ2-5	17	many	CASSLVGTAPLQETQYF	TGTGCCAGCAGCTTGGTGGGGACAGCACCCCTCCAAGAGACCCAGTACTTC
TRBD2	TRBV2	TRBJ2-3	11	few	CASREIRDYLF	TGTGCCAGCAGGGAGATCCGGGACTACCTTTTT
-	TRBV4-3	TRBJ1-5	16	many	CASSPSWDGSNQPQHF	TGCGCCAGCAGCCCATCCTGGGACGGTAGCAATCAGCCCCAGCATTTT
TRBD1	TRBV27	TRBJ1-1	12	-	CATGQGNTEAFF	TGTGCCACCGGACAGGGGAACACTGAAGCTTTCTTT
-	TRBV11-2	TRBJ1-1	17	-	CASSPIPGHQRHTEAFF	TGTGCCAGCAGCCCAATCCCGGGACACCAAAGGCACACTGAAGCTTTCTTT